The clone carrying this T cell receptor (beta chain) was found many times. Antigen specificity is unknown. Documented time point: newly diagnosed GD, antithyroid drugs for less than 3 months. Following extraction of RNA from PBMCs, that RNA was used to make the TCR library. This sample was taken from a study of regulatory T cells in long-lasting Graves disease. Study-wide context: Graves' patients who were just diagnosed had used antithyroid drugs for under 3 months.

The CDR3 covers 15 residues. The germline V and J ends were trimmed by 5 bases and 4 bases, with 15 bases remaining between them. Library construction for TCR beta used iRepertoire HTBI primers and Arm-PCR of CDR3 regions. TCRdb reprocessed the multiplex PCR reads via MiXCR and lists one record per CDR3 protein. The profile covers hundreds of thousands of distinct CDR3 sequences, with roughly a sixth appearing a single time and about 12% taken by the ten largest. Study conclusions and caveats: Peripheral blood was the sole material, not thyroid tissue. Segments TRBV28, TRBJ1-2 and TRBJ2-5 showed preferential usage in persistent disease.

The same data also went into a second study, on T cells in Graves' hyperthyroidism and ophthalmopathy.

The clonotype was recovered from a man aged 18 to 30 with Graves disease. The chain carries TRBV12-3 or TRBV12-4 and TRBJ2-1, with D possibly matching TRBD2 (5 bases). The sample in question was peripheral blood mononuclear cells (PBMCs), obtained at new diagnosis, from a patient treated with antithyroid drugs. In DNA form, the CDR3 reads TGTGCCAGCAGTCTCGAGGGCCGGAGTTACAATGAGCAGTTCTTC. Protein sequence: CASSLEGRSYNEQFF.